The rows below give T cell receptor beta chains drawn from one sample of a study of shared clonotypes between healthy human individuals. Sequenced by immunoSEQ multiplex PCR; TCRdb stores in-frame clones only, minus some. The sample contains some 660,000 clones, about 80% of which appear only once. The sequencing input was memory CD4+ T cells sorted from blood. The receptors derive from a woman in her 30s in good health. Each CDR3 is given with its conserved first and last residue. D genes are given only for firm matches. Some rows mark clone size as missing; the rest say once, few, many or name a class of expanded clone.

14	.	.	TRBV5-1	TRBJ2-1	TGCGCCAGCAACCCAGACAGATTCTACAATGAGCAGTTCTTC	CASNPDRFYNEQFF
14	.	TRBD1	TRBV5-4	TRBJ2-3	TGTGCCAGCAGCGGGGGACAGGTCACAGATACGCAGTATTTT	CASSGGQVTDTQYF
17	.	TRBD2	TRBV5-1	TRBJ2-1	TGCGCCAGCAGCAGACCTAGCGGGAGGTCGAGGAGGAATGAGCAGTTCTTC	CASSRPSGRSRRNEQFF
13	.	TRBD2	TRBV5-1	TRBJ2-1	TGCGCCAGCAGCTTCGGGACTACCAATGAGCAGTTCTTC	CASSFGTTNEQFF
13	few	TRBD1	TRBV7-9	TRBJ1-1	TGTGCCAGCAGCACGACAGGGTCTCCTGAAGCTTTCTTT	CASSTTGSPEAFF
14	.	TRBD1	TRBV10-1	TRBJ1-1	TGCGCCAGCAGTATCGGGACAGGGGACACTGAAGCTTTCTTT	CASSIGTGDTEAFF
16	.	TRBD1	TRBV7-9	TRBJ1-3	TGTGCCAGCAGCTTGGGACAGCCCCACTCTGGAAACACCATATATTTT	CASSLGQPHSGNTIYF
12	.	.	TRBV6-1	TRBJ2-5	TGTGCCAGCAGTGGAGTTCGGGAGACCCAGTACTTC	CASSGVRETQYF
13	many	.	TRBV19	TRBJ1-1	TGTGCCAGTAAAAACCGGGCCTACACTGAAGCTTTCTTT	CASKNRAYTEAFF
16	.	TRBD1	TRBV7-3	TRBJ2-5	TGTGCCAGCAGCTTAAAGGGACAGAGCATACAAGAGACCCAGTACTTC	CASSLKGQSIQETQYF
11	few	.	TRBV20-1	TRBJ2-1	TGCAGTGCCAAAAGGGTAGACGAGCAGTTCTTC	CSAKRVDEQFF
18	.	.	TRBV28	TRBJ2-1	TGTGCCAGCAGTCTACGATACTCCGGGAAAGCCTCCTACAATGAGCAGTTCTTC	CASSLRYSGKASYNEQFF
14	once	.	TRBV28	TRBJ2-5	TGTGCCAGCAGTTTTAGGCGGATTCAAGAGACCCAGTACTTC	CASSFRRIQETQYF
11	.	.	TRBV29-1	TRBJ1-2	TGCAGCGAGGGGGGTAACGGAGGCTACACCTTC	CSEGGNGGYTF
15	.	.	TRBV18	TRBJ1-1	TGTGCCAGCTCACCAAGCGGTGGGGAGAACACTGAAGCTTTCTTT	CASSPSGGENTEAFF
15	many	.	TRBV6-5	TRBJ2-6	TGTGCCAGCAGTCCTCTATACTCTGGGGCCAACGTCCTGACTTTC	CASSPLYSGANVLTF
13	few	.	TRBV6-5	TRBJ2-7	TGTGCCAGCAGTTATCCGGGTAGGAACGAGCAGTACTTC	CASSYPGRNEQYF
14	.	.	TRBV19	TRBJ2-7	TGTGCCAGTAGTATAGATGGCTCGACCTACGAGCAGTACTTC	CASSIDGSTYEQYF
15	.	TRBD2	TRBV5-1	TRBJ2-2	TGCGCCAGCAGCTTCGGGAGGGGCGCCACCGGGGAGCTGTTTTTT	CASSFGRGATGELFF
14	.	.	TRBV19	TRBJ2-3	TGTGCCAGTAGTATTTCGGGTCGGACAGATACGCAGTATTTT	CASSISGRTDTQYF
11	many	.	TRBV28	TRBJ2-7	TGTGCCGAAACTCCCGGCTACGAGCAGTACTTC	CAETPGYEQYF
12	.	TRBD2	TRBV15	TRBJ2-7	TGTGCCACCAGCACGGGGGGTTACGAGCAGTACTTC	CATSTGGYEQYF
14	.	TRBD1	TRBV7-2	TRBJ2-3	TGTGCCAGCAGGACAGGGCTGGGCACAGATACGCAGTATTTT	CASRTGLGTDTQYF
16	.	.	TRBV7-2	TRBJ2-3	TGTGCCAGCAGCTTACTTAGTCTAGGGTTCCCAGATACGCAGTATTTT	CASSLLSLGFPDTQYF
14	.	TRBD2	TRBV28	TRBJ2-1	TGTGCCAGCAGTTTAGCGGGAGGGGGCAATGAGCAGTTCTTC	CASSLAGGGNEQFF
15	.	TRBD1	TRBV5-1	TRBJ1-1	TGCGCCAGCAGCTTGAGTGACAGGGGTGGCACTGAAGCTTTCTTT	CASSLSDRGGTEAFF
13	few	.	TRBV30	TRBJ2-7	TGTGCCTGGAGCTCCCAGAATCGTCGCGAGCAGTACTTC	CAWSSQNRREQYF
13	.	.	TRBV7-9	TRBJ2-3	TGTGCCGGCTCGTGGGCGGGGACAGATACGCAGTATTTT	CAGSWAGTDTQYF
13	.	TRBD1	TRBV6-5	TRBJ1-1	TGTGCCAGCAGTGCACAGGGGGCTGGGGAAGCTTTCTTT	CASSAQGAGEAFF
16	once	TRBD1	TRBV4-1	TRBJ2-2	TGCGCCAGCAGCCACTTTATGACAGGGGTCGTCGGGGAGCTGTTTTTT	CASSHFMTGVVGELFF
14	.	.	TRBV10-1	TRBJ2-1	TGCGCCAGCAGTGAGGTCAGGGTCACCGCTGAGCAGTTCTTC	CASSEVRVTAEQFF
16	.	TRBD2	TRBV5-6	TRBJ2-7	TGTGCCAGCAGCTTTTTTAGCGGGAGTTTAGTCTACGAGCAGTACTTC	CASSFFSGSLVYEQYF